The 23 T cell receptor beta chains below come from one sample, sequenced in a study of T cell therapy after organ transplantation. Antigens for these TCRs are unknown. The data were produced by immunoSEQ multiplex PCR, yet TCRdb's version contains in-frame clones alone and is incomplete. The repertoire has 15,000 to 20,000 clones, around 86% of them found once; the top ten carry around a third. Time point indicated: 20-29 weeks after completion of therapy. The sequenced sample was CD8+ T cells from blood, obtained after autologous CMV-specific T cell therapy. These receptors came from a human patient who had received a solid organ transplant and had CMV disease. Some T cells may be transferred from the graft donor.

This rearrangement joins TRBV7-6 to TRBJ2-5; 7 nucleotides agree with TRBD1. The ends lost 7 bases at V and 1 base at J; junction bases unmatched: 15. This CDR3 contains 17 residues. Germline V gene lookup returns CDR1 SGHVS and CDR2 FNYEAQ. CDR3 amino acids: CASTRLGRQGSQETQYF. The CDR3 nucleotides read TGTGCCAGCACCAGACTGGGGAGACAGGGAAGCCAAGAGACCCAGTACTTC.

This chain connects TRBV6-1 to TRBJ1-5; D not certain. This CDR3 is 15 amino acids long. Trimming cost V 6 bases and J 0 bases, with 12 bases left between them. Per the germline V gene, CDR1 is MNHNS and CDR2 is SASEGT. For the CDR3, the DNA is TGTGCCAGCAGCCTCGGCAGTTTTAGCAATCAGCCCCAGCATTTT. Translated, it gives CASSLGSFSNQPQHF.

The CDR3 nucleotides are TGTGCCAGCAGTTCACAAGAGACCCAGTACTTC. Protein: CASSSQETQYF. The rearrangement uses TRBV27 and TRBJ2-5; D is undetermined. The germline V gene has CDR1 MNHEY and CDR2 SMNVEV (reference sequence). Trimming took 4 bases from V and 2 from J, leaving 2 bases between them. This CDR3 region has 11 residues.

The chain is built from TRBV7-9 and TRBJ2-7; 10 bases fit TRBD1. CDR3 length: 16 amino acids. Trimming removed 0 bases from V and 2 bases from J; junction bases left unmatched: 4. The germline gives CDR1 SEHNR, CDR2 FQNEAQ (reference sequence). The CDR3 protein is CASSLARGQGAYEQYF. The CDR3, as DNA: TGTGCCAGCAGCTTAGCGCGTGGACAGGGGGCCTACGAGCAGTACTTC.

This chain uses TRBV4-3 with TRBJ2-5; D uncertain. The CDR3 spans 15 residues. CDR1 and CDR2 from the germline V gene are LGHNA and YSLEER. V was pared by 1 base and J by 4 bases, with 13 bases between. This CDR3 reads CASSQVLKGGETQYF. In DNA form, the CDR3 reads TGCGCCAGCAGCCAAGTACTAAAGGGCGGAGAGACCCAGTACTTC.

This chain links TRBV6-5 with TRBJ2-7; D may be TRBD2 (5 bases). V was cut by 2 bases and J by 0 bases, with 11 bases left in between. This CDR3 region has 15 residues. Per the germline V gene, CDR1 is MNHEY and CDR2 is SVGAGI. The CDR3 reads CASSYRRASSYEQYF. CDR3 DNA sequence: TGTGCCAGCAGTTACCGGCGGGCGTCCTCCTACGAGCAGTACTTC.

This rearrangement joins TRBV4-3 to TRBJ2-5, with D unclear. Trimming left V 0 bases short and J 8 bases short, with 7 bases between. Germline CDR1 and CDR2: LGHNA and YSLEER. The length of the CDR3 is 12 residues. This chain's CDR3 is CASSQDRVTQYF. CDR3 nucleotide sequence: TGCGCCAGCAGCCAAGATAGGGTCACCCAGTACTTC.

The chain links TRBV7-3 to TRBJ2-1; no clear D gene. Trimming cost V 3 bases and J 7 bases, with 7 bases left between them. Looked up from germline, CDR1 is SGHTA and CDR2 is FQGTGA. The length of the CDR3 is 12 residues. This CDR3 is CASSLSSNEQFF. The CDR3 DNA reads TGTGCCAGCAGCTTGAGCAGTAATGAGCAGTTCTTC.

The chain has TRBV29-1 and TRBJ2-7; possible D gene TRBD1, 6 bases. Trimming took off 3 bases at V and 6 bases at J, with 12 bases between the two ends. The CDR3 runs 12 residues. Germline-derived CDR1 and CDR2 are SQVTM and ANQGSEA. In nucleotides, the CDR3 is TGCAGCGTTGAGACAGGTACCGGCGAGCAGTACTTC. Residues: CSVETGTGEQYF.

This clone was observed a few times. The CDR3 DNA sequence: TGTGCCAGCAGCCTAAACACGGCCTATGGCTACACCTTC. This gives the protein CASSLNTAYGYTF. The rearrangement uses TRBV4-2 and TRBJ1-2, with D unclear. V dropped 4 bases and J dropped 4 bases, with 10 bases sitting between them. Germline V gene sequence: CDR1 LGHNA, CDR2 YNFKEQ. This CDR3 is built from 13 residues.

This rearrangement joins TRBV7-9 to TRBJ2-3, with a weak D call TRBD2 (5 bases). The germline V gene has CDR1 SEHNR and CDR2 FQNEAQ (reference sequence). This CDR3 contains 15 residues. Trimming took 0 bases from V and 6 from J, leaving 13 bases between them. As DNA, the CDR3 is TGTGCCAGCAGCTTAGCAGCGGAAATTAGGGATACGCAGTATTTT. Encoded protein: CASSLAAEIRDTQYF. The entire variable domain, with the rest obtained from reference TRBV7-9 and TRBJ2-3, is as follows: DTGVSQNPRHKITKRGQNVTFRCDPISEHNRLYWYRQTLGQGPEFLTYFQNEAQLEKSRLLSDRFSAERPKGSFSTLEIQRTEQGDSAMYLCASSLAAEIRDTQYFGPGTRLTVL.

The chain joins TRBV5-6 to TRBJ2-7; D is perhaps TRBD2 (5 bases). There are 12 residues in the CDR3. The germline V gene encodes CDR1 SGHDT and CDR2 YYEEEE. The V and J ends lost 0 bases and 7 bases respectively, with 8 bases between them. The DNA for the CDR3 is TGTGCCAGCAGCTTGGGTCCGGGGGAGCAGTACTTC. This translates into CASSLGPGEQYF.

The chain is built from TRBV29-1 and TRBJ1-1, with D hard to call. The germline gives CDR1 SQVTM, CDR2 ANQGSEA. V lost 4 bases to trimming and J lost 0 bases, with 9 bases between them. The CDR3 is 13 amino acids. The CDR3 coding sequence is TGCAGCGTTGTTCCGGCCATGAACACTGAAGCTTTCTTT. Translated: CSVVPAMNTEAFF.

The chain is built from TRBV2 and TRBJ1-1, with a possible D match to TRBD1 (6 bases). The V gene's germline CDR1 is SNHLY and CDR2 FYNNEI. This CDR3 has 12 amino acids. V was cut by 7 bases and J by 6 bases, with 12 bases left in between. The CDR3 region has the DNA TGTGCCAGCATTGAGGACAGTCCTGAAGCTTTCTTT. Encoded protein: CASIEDSPEAFF.

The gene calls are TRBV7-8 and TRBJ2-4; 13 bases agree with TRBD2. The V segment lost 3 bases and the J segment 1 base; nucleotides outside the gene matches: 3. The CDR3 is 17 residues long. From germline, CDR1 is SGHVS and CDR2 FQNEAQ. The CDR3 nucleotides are TGTGCCAGCAGCTTTGGACTAGCGGGAGTCGCCAAAAACATTCAGTACTTC. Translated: CASSFGLAGVAKNIQYF.

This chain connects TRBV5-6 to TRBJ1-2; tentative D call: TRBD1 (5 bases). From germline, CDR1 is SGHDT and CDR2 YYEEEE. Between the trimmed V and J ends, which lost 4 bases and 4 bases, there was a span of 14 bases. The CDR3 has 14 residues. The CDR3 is CASSGGRGPYGYTF. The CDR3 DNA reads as TGTGCCAGCAGCGGGGGACGGGGACCCTATGGCTACACCTTC. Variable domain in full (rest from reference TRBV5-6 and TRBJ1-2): DAGVTQSPTHLIKTRGQQVTLRCSPKSGHDTVSWYQQALGQGPQFIFQYYEEEERQRGNFPDRFSGHQFPNYSSELNVNALLLGDSALYLCASSGGRGPYGYTFGSGTRLTVV.

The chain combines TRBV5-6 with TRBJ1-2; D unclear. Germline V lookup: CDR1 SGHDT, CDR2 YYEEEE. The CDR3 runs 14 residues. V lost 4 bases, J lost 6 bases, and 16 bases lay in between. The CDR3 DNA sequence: TGTGCCAGCAGCCTGCCGGCCCTAAGCCATGGCTACACCTTC. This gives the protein CASSLPALSHGYTF.

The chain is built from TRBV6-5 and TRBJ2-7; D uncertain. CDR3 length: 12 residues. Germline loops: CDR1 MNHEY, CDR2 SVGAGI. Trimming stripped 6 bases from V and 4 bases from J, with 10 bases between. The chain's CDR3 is CASRPRLYEQYF. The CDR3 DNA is TGTGCCAGCAGACCCCGCCTTTACGAGCAGTACTTC.

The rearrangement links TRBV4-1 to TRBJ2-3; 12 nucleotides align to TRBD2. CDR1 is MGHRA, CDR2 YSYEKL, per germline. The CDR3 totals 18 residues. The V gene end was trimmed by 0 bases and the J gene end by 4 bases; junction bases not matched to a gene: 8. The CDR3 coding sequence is TGCGCCAGCAGCCAAGATGCGCTAGCGGGGGGGCCTGCAGATACGCAGTATTTT. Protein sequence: CASSQDALAGGPADTQYF.

In nucleotides, the CDR3 is TGTGCCACCAGCACAGGGGACGACGCTAATTCACCCCTCCACTTT. The encoded protein is CATSTGDDANSPLHF. This chain connects TRBV15 to TRBJ1-6; D possibly corresponds to TRBD1 (6 bases). The CDR3 spans 15 residues. Deletions cut 4 bases from V and 6 bases from J, with 13 bases between. Germline CDR1 and CDR2: LNHNV and YYDKDF (reference sequence).

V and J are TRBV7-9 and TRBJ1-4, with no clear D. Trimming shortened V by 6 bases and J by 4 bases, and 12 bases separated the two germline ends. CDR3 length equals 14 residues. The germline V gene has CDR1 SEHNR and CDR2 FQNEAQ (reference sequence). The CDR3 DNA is TGTGCCAGCAGTCTTGTTGGACTTAATGAAAAACTGTTTTTT. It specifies CASSLVGLNEKLFF.

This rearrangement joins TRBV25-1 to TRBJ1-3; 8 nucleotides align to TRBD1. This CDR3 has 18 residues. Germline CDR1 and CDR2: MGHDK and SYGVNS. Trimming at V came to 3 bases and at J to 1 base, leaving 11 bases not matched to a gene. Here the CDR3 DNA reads TGTGCCAGCAGTGACGATTCAGGGGGCGCGGGGTCTGGAAACACCATATATTTT. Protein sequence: CASSDDSGGAGSGNTIYF.

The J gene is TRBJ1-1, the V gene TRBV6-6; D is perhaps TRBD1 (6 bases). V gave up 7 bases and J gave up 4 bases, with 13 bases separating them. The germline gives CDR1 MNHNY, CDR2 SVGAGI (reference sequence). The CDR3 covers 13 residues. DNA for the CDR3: TGTGCCAGCATCAAACAGGGAGGCACTGAAGCTTTCTTT. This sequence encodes CASIKQGGTEAFF.